Each of the 10 T cell receptor beta chains below was sequenced from the same sample in a study of blood T cell repertoires in COVID-19. Some clones are missing from TCRdb's copy, which holds only in-frame ones; the method was immunoSEQ multiplex PCR. Here the sample spans around 12,000 clones, over 75% being singletons. Sequencing was carried out using peripheral blood. These receptors all come from a human donor in a cohort sampled during active COVID-19.

A single count supports this clone. V gene TRBV19 combines with J gene TRBJ2-1; TRBD2 aligns across 7 bases. Germline lookup yields CDR1 LNHDA and CDR2 SQIVND (reference sequence). V lost 1 base and J lost 6; bases outside the gene matches: 3. CDR3 size: 14 residues. The CDR3 sequence is CASSIGTSINEQFF. CDR3 nucleotide sequence: TGTGCCAGTAGTATAGGGACTAGTATCAATGAGCAGTTCTTC.

This clone came up once. The chain is built from TRBV7-9 and TRBJ2-1; D is unclear. This CDR3 spans 13 amino acids. Germline V lookup: CDR1 SEHNR, CDR2 FQNEAQ (reference sequence). The ends were cut back, 1 base at V and 4 bases at J, with 5 bases in the middle. This CDR3 is CASSLGRYNEQFF. The CDR3 nucleotides read TGTGCCAGCAGCTTAGGCAGGTACAATGAGCAGTTCTTC.

The chain couples TRBV30 to TRBJ2-7; the D gene is possibly TRBD2 (6 bases). Germline V CDR1 and CDR2: GTSNPN, SVGIG (reference sequence). The CDR3 has 12 amino acids. The V end was cut by 5 bases, the J end by 5 bases, with 13 bases between. Written as DNA, the CDR3 is TGTGCCTGGTCTGAGGGGAGGAACGAGCAGTACTTC. This sequence encodes CAWSEGRNEQYF.

The J gene is TRBJ2-3, the V gene TRBV7-3, with D unclear. Germline-derived CDR1 and CDR2 are SGHTA and FQGTGA. The CDR3 has 15 amino acids. Trimming took off 2 bases at V and 0 bases at J, with 9 bases between the two ends. The CDR3 DNA reads as TGTGCCAGCAGCTTACTCCACATTAGCACAGATACGCAGTATTTT. Amino acid sequence: CASSLLHISTDTQYF.

The chain employs TRBV3-1 (or the pseudogene TRBV3-2) and TRBJ2-2; 10 bases align to TRBD2. V dropped 2 bases and J dropped 7; count of bases not matched to a gene: 4. Germline V gene lookup returns CDR1 LGHDT and CDR2 YNNKEL (reference sequence). The CDR3 spans 15 residues. The CDR3 DNA is TGTGCCAGCAGCCAACGGGAGCGGGAGGGCGGGGAGCTGTTTTTT. As protein: CASSQREREGGELFF.

The rearrangement links TRBV11-2 to TRBJ1-5; 7 positions agree with TRBD1. Per the germline V gene, CDR1 is SGHAT and CDR2 is FQNNGV. The CDR3 sequence is 16 residues long. After removal of 1 base from V and 4 bases from J, the junction contained 7 bases not matched to a gene. This CDR3 is CASSLGLDRRNQPQHF. DNA for the CDR3: TGTGCCAGCAGCTTAGGTCTGGACAGGAGAAATCAGCCCCAGCATTTT.

This clone appeared once. This chain links TRBV7-3 with TRBJ2-5, with TRBD2 matching over 7 bases. Germline CDR1 SGHTA, CDR2 FQGTGA. CDR3 size: 13 residues. The V and J ends lost 2 bases and 4 bases, in that order; junction bases with no gene match: 1. The CDR3 DNA follows: TGTGCCAGCAGCTTAGGGGGGGTAGAGACCCAGTACTTC. Amino acid sequence: CASSLGGVETQYF.

The chain links TRBV5-4 to TRBJ1-1; the D gene is possibly TRBD1 (6 bases). V lost 4 bases to trimming and J lost 6 bases, with 16 bases between them. CDR3 length: 14 residues. Germline CDR1 is SGHNT and CDR2 is YYREEE (reference sequence). The CDR3 protein is CASSTGTRIAEAFF. For the CDR3, the DNA is TGTGCCAGCAGCACTGGGACACGGATTGCTGAAGCTTTCTTT.

The J gene is TRBJ2-2, the V gene TRBV5-1; TRBD1 matches at 10 bases. The germline V gene encodes CDR1 SGHRS and CDR2 YFSETQ. The CDR3 runs 15 residues. After removal of 0 bases from V and 8 bases from J, the junction contained 4 bases not matched to a gene. CDR3 sequence: CASSLEGQGQGELFF. CDR3 bases: TGCGCCAGCAGCTTGGAGGGACAGGGGCAGGGGGAGCTGTTTTTT. The entire variable domain, with the rest obtained from reference TRBV5-1 and TRBJ2-2, is as follows: KAGVTQTPRYLIKTRGQQVTLSCSPISGHRSVSWYQQTPGQGLQFLFEYFSETQRNKGNFPGRFSGRQFSNSRSEMNVSTLELGDSALYLCASSLEGQGQGELFFGEGSRLTVL.

This chain connects TRBV5-4 to TRBJ2-5, with 7 bases fitting TRBD2. CDR1 and CDR2 from the germline V gene are SGHNT and YYREEE (reference sequence). The CDR3 contains 15 residues. With V trimmed by 0 bases and J by 3 bases, 5 bases remained unmatched. The CDR3 DNA reads TGTGCCAGCAGCTTGGAGACTAGCTTAAAAGAGACCCAGTACTTC. Its translation: CASSLETSLKETQYF. The entire variable domain, with the rest obtained from reference TRBV5-4 and TRBJ2-5, is as follows: ETGVTQSPTHLIKTRGQQVTLRCSSQSGHNTVSWYQQALGQGPQFIFQYYREEENGRGNFPPRFSGLQFPNYSSELNVNALELDDSALYLCASSLETSLKETQYFGPGTRLLVL.